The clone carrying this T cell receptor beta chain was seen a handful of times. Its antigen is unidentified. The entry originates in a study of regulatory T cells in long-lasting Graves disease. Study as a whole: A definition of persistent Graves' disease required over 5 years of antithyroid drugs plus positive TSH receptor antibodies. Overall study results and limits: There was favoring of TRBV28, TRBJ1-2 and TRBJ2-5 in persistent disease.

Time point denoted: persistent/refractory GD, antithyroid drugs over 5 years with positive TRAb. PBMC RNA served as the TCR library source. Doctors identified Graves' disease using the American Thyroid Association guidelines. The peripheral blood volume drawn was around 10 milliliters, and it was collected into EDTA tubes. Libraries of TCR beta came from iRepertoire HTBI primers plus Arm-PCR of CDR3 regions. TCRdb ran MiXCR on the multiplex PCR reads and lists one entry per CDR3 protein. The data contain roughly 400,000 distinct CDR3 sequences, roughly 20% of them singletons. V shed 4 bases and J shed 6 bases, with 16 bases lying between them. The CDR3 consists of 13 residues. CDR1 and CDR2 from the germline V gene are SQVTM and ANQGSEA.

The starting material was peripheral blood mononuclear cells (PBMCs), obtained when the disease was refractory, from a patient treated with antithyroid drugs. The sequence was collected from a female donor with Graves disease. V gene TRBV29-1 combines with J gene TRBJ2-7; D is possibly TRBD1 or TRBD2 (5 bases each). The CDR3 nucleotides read TGCAGCGTTGTTGTCAGGGAGAGCGGCGAGCAGTACTTC. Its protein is CSVVVRESGEQYF.